One and the same sample provided the 14 T cell receptor beta chains below, sequenced in a study of OX40 agonist ivuxolimab in advanced cancers. TCRdb keeps only in-frame clones here, not all; method: immunoSEQ multiplex PCR. The profile covers fewer than 20,000 clones, with around 81% appearing a single time and about 12% taken by the ten largest. Here the sequenced sample was CD4+ or CD8+ T cells sorted from blood, taken in a trial of the OX40 agonist ivuxolimab. The source is an adult with an advanced solid tumor such as melanoma, head and neck, liver or kidney cancer.

The chain is built from TRBV4-2 and TRBJ2-1; no clear D gene. The CDR3 loop spans 11 amino acids. V was cut by 1 base and J by 9 bases, with 4 bases left in between. The V gene's germline CDR1 is LGHNA and CDR2 YNFKEQ. The CDR3 sequence is CASSQGAEQFF. The CDR3 DNA sequence: TGTGCCAGCAGCCAAGGCGCTGAGCAGTTCTTC.

The chain uses TRBV27 and TRBJ2-5, with 8 bases identical to TRBD1. Germline assignment: CDR1 MNHEY and CDR2 SMNVEV (reference sequence). V was clipped by 6 bases and J by 5 bases; unmatched bases: 8. CDR3 length: 14 amino acids. This CDR3 is CASRDRGTRETQYF. DNA for the CDR3: TGTGCCAGCAGAGACAGGGGCACGAGGGAGACCCAGTACTTC.

This chain connects TRBV30 to TRBJ2-5; D gene ambiguous. Germline V gene sequence: CDR1 GTSNPN, CDR2 SVGIG (reference sequence). Trimming removed 1 base from V and 4 bases from J, with 13 bases in between. The CDR3 consists of 14 residues. CDR3 nucleotide sequence: TGTGCCTGGAGTGGATCCACCTTTGCAGAGACCCAGTACTTC. This translates into CAWSGSTFAETQYF.

This sequence joins TRBV29-1 and TRBJ2-7, with TRBD2 identical over 9 bases. This CDR3 is built from 13 residues. In germline, CDR1 is SQVTM, CDR2 ANQGSEA. Losses at the gene ends were 7 bases for V and 1 base for J; bases not matched to a gene: 5. The CDR3 sequence is CSGTSDLSYEQYF. DNA of the CDR3: TGCAGCGGGACTAGCGACCTGTCCTACGAGCAGTACTTC.

The chain is built from TRBV1 and TRBJ1-3; the DNA was not used to check the table's D call, TRBD1. TRBV1 is given as a pseudogene. The CDR3 has 14 residues. CDR3 in amino acids: CTSLWGQGGNTIYF. CDR3 nucleotide sequence: TGCACCAGCCTTTGGGGGCAGGGTGGAAACACCATATATTTT.

V and J are TRBV7-9 and TRBJ2-1; TRBD2 is a possible D gene (5 bases). The CDR3 consists of 12 residues. Trimming stripped 5 bases from V and 9 bases from J, with 11 bases between. Germline values: CDR1 SEHNR, CDR2 FQNEAQ (reference sequence). The chain's CDR3 is CASSPGGSEQFF. CDR3 sequence (DNA): TGTGCCAGCAGCCCAGGAGGAAGTGAGCAGTTCTTC.

Comment on this clone: A clone one base away is much larger, so this may be a read error. The rearrangement links TRBV7-7 to TRBJ2-3; TRBD2 aligns across 8 bases. CDR3 length: 14 amino acids. CDR1 and CDR2 (germline): SSHAT, FNYEAQ (reference sequence). The CDR3 loop reads CASSPTSASDAQYF. In DNA, the CDR3 is TGTGCTAGCAGCCCGACTAGCGCTTCAGATGCGCAGTATTTT.

The V gene is TRBV6-1, the J gene TRBJ1-5; D is undetermined. In germline, CDR1 is MNHNS, CDR2 SASEGT. V lost 6 bases and J lost 1, with 10 bases in between. This CDR3 is 14 amino acids long. The CDR3 DNA is TGTGCCAGCAGCTCGTGGGGAAGCAATCAGCCCCAGCATTTT. This codes for CASSSWGSNQPQHF.

This chain uses TRBV7-8 with TRBJ2-5, with 10 bases fitting TRBD2. In germline, CDR1 is SGHVS, CDR2 FQNEAQ. V was pared by 3 bases and J by 4 bases, with 14 bases of the junction left unmatched. The CDR3 has 18 amino acids. The CDR3: CASSFSALKREGRETQYF. DNA of the CDR3: TGTGCCAGCAGCTTCTCAGCCCTAAAGCGGGAGGGCCGAGAGACCCAGTACTTC.

This clone is labeled large (0.1 to 1%). The rearrangement links TRBV9 to TRBJ2-6; the D gene is possibly TRBD1 (6 bases). The CDR3 has 16 residues. Germline values: CDR1 SGDLS, CDR2 YYNGEE. The ends were cut back, 3 bases at V and 3 bases at J, with 13 bases in the middle. The CDR3 DNA is TGTGCCAGCAGCGATTATACAGGGAATGGGGCCAACGTCCTGACTTTC. This encodes CASSDYTGNGANVLTF.

This chain links TRBV4-3 with TRBJ2-7; the D gene is possibly TRBD2 (6 bases). The ends were cut back, 0 bases at V and 5 bases at J, with 11 bases in the middle. The CDR3 consists of 14 residues. Germline values: CDR1 LGHNA, CDR2 YSLEER. The CDR3 region has the DNA TGCGCCAGCAGCCAAGACGGTAGGAGGGACGAGCAGTACTTC. Its protein is CASSQDGRRDEQYF.

The rearrangement joins TRBV6-6 to TRBJ1-1, with unresolved D. Germline assignment: CDR1 MNHNY and CDR2 SVGAGI (reference sequence). Trimming took 11 bases from V and 3 from J, leaving 16 bases between them. The CDR3 extends over 13 amino acids. CDR3 bases: TGTGCCGGTCGCAAGGGCCCTCACACTGAAGCTTTCTTT. Protein sequence: CAGRKGPHTEAFF.

The V gene is TRBV7-9, the J gene TRBJ2-3; TRBD1 matches 10 bases. This CDR3 has 16 amino acids. CDR1 and CDR2 from the germline V gene are SEHNR and FQNEAQ (reference sequence). The V segment lost 5 bases and the J segment 5 bases; nucleotides outside the gene matches: 10. The DNA of the CDR3 is TGTGCCAGCAGCCAAAGACAGGGGGCGGGGGAAGATACGCAGTATTTT. Amino acids: CASSQRQGAGEDTQYF.

This clone has only one observation. The CDR3 spells CASSFTSENYEQYF. CDR3 nucleotides: TGTGCCAGCAGCTTTACTAGCGAGAACTACGAGCAGTACTTC. J is TRBJ2-7 and V is TRBV5-6; 7 nucleotides line up with TRBD2. From germline, CDR1 is SGHDT and CDR2 YYEEEE. The CDR3 spans 14 residues. Trimming cost V 2 bases and J 3 bases; bases outside gene matches: 5.